These 16 T cell receptor beta chains originate from one sample sequenced in a study of blood T cell repertoires in COVID-19. Sequencing used immunoSEQ multiplex PCR; TCRdb keeps in-frame clones, though not all of them. The data hold about 260,000 clones, with about 88% observed a single time. Material: PBMCs or T cells enriched from blood (not recorded which). The receptors were gathered from a man aged 25 to 40 with acute COVID-19.

This clone came up once. Germline and junction disagree at one end, which may indicate a read error. The V and J genes are TRBV5-1 and TRBJ2-1; tentatively, D is TRBD1 (5 bases). From germline, CDR1 is SGHRS and CDR2 YFSETQ. This CDR3 spans 16 amino acids. The CDR3 here is CASSLANGAAYNEQFF. The CDR3 region has the DNA TGTGCCAGCAGCTTGGCCAATGGGGCGGCCTACAATGAGCAGTTCTTC. The whole variable domain, remainder taken from reference TRBV5-1 and TRBJ2-1, is KAGVTQTPRYLIKTRGQQVTLSCSPISGHRSVSWYQQTPGQGLQFLFEYFSETQRNKGNFPGRFSGRQFSNSRSEMNVSTLELGDSALYLCASSLANGAAYNEQFFGPGTRLTVL.

The V call is TRBV27, the J call TRBJ2-3; a weak D match, TRBD2 (7 bases). With 4 bases removed from V and 3 bases from J, the gap between germline ends came to 14 bases. The CDR3 spans 15 residues. In germline, CDR1 is MNHEY, CDR2 SMNVEV (reference sequence). The DNA for the CDR3 is TGTGCCAGCAGTTGGGGCGGGGGCGGGACAGATACGCAGTATTTT. Protein sequence: CASSWGGGGTDTQYF.

CDR3 sequence: CASGRQDYNSPLHF. The CDR3, as DNA: TGCGCCAGCGGCCGACAGGACTATAATTCACCCCTCCACTTT. The chain employs TRBV4-3 and TRBJ1-6; a possible D gene is TRBD1 (6 bases). Germline V gives CDR1 LGHNA, CDR2 YSLEER. Trimming removed 8 bases from V and 3 bases from J, with 11 bases in between. The CDR3 loop spans 14 amino acids.

This clone was counted between two and nine times. In DNA form, the CDR3 reads TGCGCCAGCAGCCAAAAGGACAGTGAAGTCTATGGCTACACCTTC. Its translation is CASSQKDSEVYGYTF. The chain combines TRBV4-1 with TRBJ1-2; TRBD1 is a possible D gene (6 bases). V lost 2 bases to trimming and J lost 4 bases, with 14 bases between them. CDR3 length equals 15 residues. The V gene's germline CDR1 is MGHRA and CDR2 YSYEKL.

The V call is TRBV11-3, the J call TRBJ2-5, with D tentatively TRBD2 (5 bases). The CDR3 covers 13 residues. Trimming stripped 8 bases from V and 4 bases from J, with 14 bases between. Germline V gives CDR1 SGHNT, CDR2 YENEEA. As DNA, the CDR3 is TGTGCCAGCCAAGGCGGGCTTGGAGAGACCCAGTACTTC. This codes for CASQGGLGETQYF.

CDR3 loop: CASSTRDRGRRETQYF. CDR3 coding DNA: TGTGCCAGCAGCACCCGGGACAGGGGGCGGAGGGAGACCCAGTACTTC. The chain couples TRBV9 to TRBJ2-5; 12 bases map to TRBD1. Trimming cost V 4 bases and J 5 bases; bases outside gene matches: 9. This CDR3 contains 16 residues. Per germline, CDR1 SGDLS and CDR2 YYNGEE.

The chain joins TRBV11-2 to TRBJ1-3; 7 bases align to TRBD1. CDR1 SGHAT and CDR2 FQNNGV come from the germline V gene. Trimming at V came to 5 bases and at J to 0 bases, leaving 7 bases not matched to a gene. The CDR3 totals 16 residues. In nucleotides, the CDR3 is TGTGCCAGCAGCCCGACAGGGCCAGACTCTGGAAACACCATATATTTT. Protein sequence: CASSPTGPDSGNTIYF.

The chain couples TRBV7-9 to TRBJ2-2, with 9 nucleotides matching TRBD2. Germline V gene sequence: CDR1 SEHNR, CDR2 FQNEAQ (reference sequence). After removal of 5 bases from V and 3 bases from J, the junction contained 10 bases not matched to a gene. This CDR3 comprises 17 residues. DNA for the CDR3: TGTGCCAGCAGCCCCCCCTGGCTAGCGGGATACACCGGGGAGCTGTTTTTT. It encodes CASSPPWLAGYTGELFF.

As concerns this clone: Other DNA sequences from this sample encode an identical CDR3 as well. V usage is TRBV20-1 and J usage is TRBJ2-7; maybe TRBD1 (5 bases). This CDR3 has 11 amino acids. V shed 1 base and J shed 4 bases, with 5 bases lying between them. The V gene's germline CDR1 is DFQATT and CDR2 SNEGSKA (reference sequence). Here the CDR3 DNA reads TGCAGTGCTAGAGGACAGTACGAGCAGTACGTC. Its protein product is CSARGQYEQYV.

The gene calls are TRBV6-4 and TRBJ2-1; TRBD1 agrees at 8 bases. The CDR3 is 15 amino acids. Looked up from germline, CDR1 is MRHNA and CDR2 is SNTAGT. The trim removed 0 bases at V and 6 bases at J, leaving 4 bases unmatched. Written as DNA, the CDR3 is TGTGCCAGCAGTGACTCTACGGACAGGGCCAATGAGCAGTTCTTC. Protein: CASSDSTDRANEQFF.

This chain links TRBV11-3 with TRBJ2-1; TRBD2 aligns across 13 bases. Germline V gives CDR1 SGHNT, CDR2 YENEEA. V lost 1 base and J lost 9; bases outside the gene matches: 18. The CDR3 has 20 amino acids. The CDR3 reads CASSLGLRRRTSGRESEQFF. In nucleotides, the CDR3 is TGTGCCAGCAGCTTAGGTCTTCGGCGAAGGACTAGCGGGAGAGAAAGTGAGCAGTTCTTC.

The rearrangement uses TRBV19 and TRBJ1-2; possible D gene TRBD1, 5 bases. CDR1 LNHDA and CDR2 SQIVND come from the germline V gene (reference sequence). This CDR3 spans 14 amino acids. The V and J ends lost 7 bases and 4 bases respectively, with 16 bases between them. For the CDR3, the DNA is TGTGCCAGTAACAAGGGGCCCGACGGCTATGGCTACACCTTC. Translating it yields CASNKGPDGYGYTF.

The J gene is TRBJ1-5, the V gene TRBV7-8; 10 nucleotides align to TRBD1. This CDR3 contains 19 residues. After removal of 4 bases from V and 7 bases from J, the junction contained 19 bases not matched to a gene. From germline, CDR1 is SGHVS and CDR2 FQNEAQ. CDR3 loop: CASSSLSAPGTGAHQPQHF. The CDR3 DNA reads TGTGCCAGCAGCTCCCTTTCTGCACCCGGGACAGGGGCCCACCAGCCCCAGCATTTT.

The V gene is TRBV27, the J gene TRBJ2-1; 7 nucleotides line up with TRBD2. The CDR3 has 15 residues. With V trimmed by 6 bases and J by 4 bases, 9 bases remained unmatched. Germline CDR1 reads MNHEY; CDR2 reads SMNVEV (reference sequence). The CDR3 region is CASRGGELAYNEQFF. The CDR3 nucleotides are TGTGCCAGCAGGGGGGGGGAGCTAGCGTACAATGAGCAGTTCTTC.

This clone was recorded once. V and J are TRBV2 and TRBJ1-5; the match to TRBD1 covers 9 bases. This CDR3 has 15 amino acids. V shed 6 bases and J 3 bases; nucleotides not matched to a gene: 6. Looked up from germline, CDR1 is SNHLY and CDR2 is FYNNEI. CDR3 in DNA: TGTGCCAGCAGAGGACAGGGGACCCCCAATCAGCCCCAGCATTTT. It yields the protein CASRGQGTPNQPQHF. The full variable domain, in which reference TRBV2 and TRBJ1-5 provide the parts outside the CDR3, is EPEVTQTPSHQVTQMGQEVILRCVPISNHLYFYWYRQILGQKVEFLVSFYNNEISEKSEIFDDQFSVERPDGSNFTLKIRSTKLEDSAMYFCASRGQGTPNQPQHFGDGTRLSIL.

The chain couples TRBV14 to TRBJ1-1; D is unresolved. The V gene's germline CDR1 is SGHDN and CDR2 FVKESK. The CDR3 contains 12 residues. Trimming shortened V by 5 bases and J by 1 base, and 5 bases separated the two germline ends. The CDR3 sequence: CASSARNTEAFF. The CDR3 region has the DNA TGTGCCAGCAGCGCCAGGAACACTGAAGCTTTCTTT.